The clone carrying this T cell receptor (beta chain) was recorded at least ten times. Its antigen is currently unknown. V was pared by 5 bases and J by 4 bases, with 8 bases between. CDR1 SGHVS and CDR2 FNYEAQ come from the germline V gene. CDR3 length: 12 residues. This sample is drawn from a study of CD8 T cells in ankylosing spondylitis. Study-level points and caveats: The authors reported significant enrichment of disease-linked clones in matched ankylosing spondylitis synovial fluid.

In TCRdb, the 5' RACE reads were re-called with MiXCR into one record per CDR3 protein. The sample has 200,000 or so distinct CDR3 sequences, around a quarter seen once. Sequencing input: blood, either unsorted or a sorted T cell fraction (not recorded which). The origin of this receptor is a male donor with ankylosing spondylitis or in good health (not recorded which). The rearrangement uses TRBV7-6 and TRBJ2-5, with no clear D. CDR3 DNA: TGTGCCAGCAGCCGTAGGTCAGAGACCCAGTACTTC. The encoded protein is CASSRRSETQYF.